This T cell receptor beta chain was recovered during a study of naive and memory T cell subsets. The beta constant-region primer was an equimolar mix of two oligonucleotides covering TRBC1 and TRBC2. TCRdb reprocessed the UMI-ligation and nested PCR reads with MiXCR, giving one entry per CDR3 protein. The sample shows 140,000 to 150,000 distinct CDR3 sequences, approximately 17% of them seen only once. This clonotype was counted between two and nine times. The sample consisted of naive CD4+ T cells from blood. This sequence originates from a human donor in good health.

CDR3 in amino acids: CASSSPGGMSTDTQYF. For the CDR3, the DNA is TGTGCCAGCAGTTCCCCGGGAGGGATGTCCACAGATACGCAGTATTTT. The rearrangement uses TRBV28 and TRBJ2-3; 8 bases fit TRBD2. Losses at the gene ends were 4 bases for V and 2 bases for J; bases not matched to a gene: 8. CDR3 length: 16 residues. CDR1 MDHEN and CDR2 SYDVKM come from the germline V gene.